One T cell receptor beta chain is described in this entry. No antigen is known for it. TCRdb fed the reads into MiXCR, producing one record per CDR3 protein. Of a few hundred thousand distinct CDR3 sequences in the sample, about 25% were seen once. This record belongs to a study of T cell repertoires in cytomegalovirus infection. Study information: Public TCR beta signatures marked donors with CMV infection and the matching HLA.

The CDR3 consists of 15 residues. Germline values: CDR1 MNHNY, CDR2 SVGAGI (reference sequence). The ends were cut back, 7 bases at V and 0 bases at J, with 14 bases in the middle. Overall study results and limits: Identification of carriers of CMV plus the relevant HLA was performed using cumulative public TCR beta family frequency.

The clonotype comes from a human donor in good health (CMV status not recorded). Some clones in this sample may be carry-over from other donors' samples. The input for sequencing was cultured PBMCs, taken from culture after CMV antigen stimulation. This rearrangement joins TRBV6-6 to TRBJ2-3; D tentatively fits TRBD1 or TRBD2 (5 bases each). The CDR3 sequence is CASKQRGVSTDTQYF. The DNA of the CDR3 is TGTGCCAGCAAACAAAGGGGAGTTAGCACAGATACGCAGTATTTT.